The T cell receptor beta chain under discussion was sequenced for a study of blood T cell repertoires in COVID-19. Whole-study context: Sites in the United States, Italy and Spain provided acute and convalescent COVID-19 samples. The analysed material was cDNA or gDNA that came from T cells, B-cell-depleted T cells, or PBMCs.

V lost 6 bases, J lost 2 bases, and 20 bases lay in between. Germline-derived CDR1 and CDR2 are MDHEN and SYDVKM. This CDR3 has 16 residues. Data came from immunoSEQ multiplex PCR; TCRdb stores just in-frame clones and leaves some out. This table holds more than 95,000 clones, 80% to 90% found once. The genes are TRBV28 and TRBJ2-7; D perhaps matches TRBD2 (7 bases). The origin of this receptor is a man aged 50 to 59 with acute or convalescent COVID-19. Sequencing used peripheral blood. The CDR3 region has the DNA TGTGCCAGCAGCCTTGGGGGGAGGGGGTTCACCTACGAGCAGTACTTC. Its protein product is CASSLGGRGFTYEQYF.